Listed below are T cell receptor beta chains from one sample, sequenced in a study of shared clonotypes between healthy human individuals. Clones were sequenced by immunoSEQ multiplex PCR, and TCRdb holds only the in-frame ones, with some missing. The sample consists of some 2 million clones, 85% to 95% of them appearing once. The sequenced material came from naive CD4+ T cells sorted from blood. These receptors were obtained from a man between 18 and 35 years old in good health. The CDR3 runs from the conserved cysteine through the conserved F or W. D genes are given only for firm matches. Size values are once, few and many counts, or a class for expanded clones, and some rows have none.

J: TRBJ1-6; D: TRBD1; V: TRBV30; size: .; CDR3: CAWSGQGNSSPLHF; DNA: TGTGCCTGGAGTGGACAGGGGAATAGTTCACCCCTCCACTTT
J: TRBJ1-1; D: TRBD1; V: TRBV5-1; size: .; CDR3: CASSSGQANTEAFF; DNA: TGCGCCAGCAGCTCGGGACAGGCGAACACTGAAGCTTTCTTT
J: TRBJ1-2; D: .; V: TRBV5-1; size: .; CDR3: CASSGGGFNYGYTF; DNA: TGCGCCAGCAGCGGCGGGGGCTTTAACTATGGCTACACCTTC
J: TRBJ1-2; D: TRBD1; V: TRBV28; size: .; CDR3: CASTSQDRGLYGYTF; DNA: TGTGCCAGCACCTCGCAGGACAGGGGGTTGTATGGCTACACCTTC
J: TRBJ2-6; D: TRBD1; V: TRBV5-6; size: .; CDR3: CASSKTGTGYGANVLTF; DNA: TGTGCCAGCAGTAAGACCGGGACAGGGTATGGGGCCAACGTCCTGACTTTC
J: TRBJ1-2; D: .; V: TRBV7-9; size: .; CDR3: CASSLAEGNYGYTF; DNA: TGTGCCAGCAGCTTAGCCGAAGGGAACTATGGCTACACCTTC
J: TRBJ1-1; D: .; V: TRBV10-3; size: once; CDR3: CAIGETGMNTEAFF; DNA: TGTGCCATCGGGGAGACAGGAATGAACACTGAAGCTTTCTTT
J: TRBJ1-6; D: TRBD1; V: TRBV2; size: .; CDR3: CASSAEQGASYNSPLHF; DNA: TGTGCCAGCAGCGCTGAACAGGGGGCCTCCTATAATTCACCCCTCCACTTT
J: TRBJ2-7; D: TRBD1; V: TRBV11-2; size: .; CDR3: CASSRQGEQYF; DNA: TGTGCCAGCAGCCGACAGGGGGAGCAGTACTTC
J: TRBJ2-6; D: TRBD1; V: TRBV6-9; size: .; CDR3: CASSYHAGTDAGANVLTF; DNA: TGTGCCAGCAGTTACCACGCCGGGACAGACGCTGGGGCCAACGTCCTGACTTTC
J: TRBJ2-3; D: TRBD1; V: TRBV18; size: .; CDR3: CASSPQGASDTQYF; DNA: TGTGCCAGCTCACCACAGGGGGCATCAGATACGCAGTATTTT
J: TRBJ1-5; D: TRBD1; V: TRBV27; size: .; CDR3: CASSPTQDRVYQPQHF; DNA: TGTGCCAGCAGTCCGACCCAGGACAGGGTGTATCAGCCCCAGCATTTT
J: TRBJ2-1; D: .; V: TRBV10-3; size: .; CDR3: CAISQLGNEQFF; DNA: TGTGCCATCAGTCAACTAGGCAATGAGCAGTTCTTC
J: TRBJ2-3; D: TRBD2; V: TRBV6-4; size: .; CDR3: CASRLAGGSGTQYF; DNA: TGTGCCAGCAGATTAGCGGGGGGGTCTGGTACGCAGTATTTT
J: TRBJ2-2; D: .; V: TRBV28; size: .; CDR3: CASSLPGSPNTGELFF; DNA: TGTGCCAGCAGTCTCCCGGGCAGCCCGAACACCGGGGAGCTGTTTTTT
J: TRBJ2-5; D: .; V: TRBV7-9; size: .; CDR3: CASSLGVKETQYF; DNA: TGTGCCAGCAGCTTGGGCGTCAAGGAGACCCAGTACTTC
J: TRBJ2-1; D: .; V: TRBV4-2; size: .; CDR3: CASSQTPQPLGNEQFF; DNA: TGTGCCAGCAGCCAAACCCCGCAACCGCTAGGCAATGAGCAGTTCTTC
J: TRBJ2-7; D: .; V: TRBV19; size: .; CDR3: CASSIAGSATYEQYF; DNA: TGTGCCAGTAGTATAGCGGGGAGTGCGACCTACGAGCAGTACTTC
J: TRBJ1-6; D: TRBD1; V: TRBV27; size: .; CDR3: CASSLMGQGRTYNSPLHF; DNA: TGTGCCAGCAGTTTGATGGGACAGGGTAGGACCTATAATTCACCCCTCCACTTT
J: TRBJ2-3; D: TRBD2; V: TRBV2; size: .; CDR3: CASSLLDGGADTQYF; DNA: TGTGCCAGCAGTTTACTAGATGGGGGGGCAGATACGCAGTATTTT
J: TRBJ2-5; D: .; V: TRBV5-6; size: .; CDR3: CASSVLTGLETQYF; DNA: TGTGCCAGCAGCGTACTTACAGGGTTGGAGACCCAGTACTTC
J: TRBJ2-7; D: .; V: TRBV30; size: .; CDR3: CAWKKTASYEQYF; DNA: TGTGCCTGGAAAAAGACAGCCTCTTACGAGCAGTACTTC
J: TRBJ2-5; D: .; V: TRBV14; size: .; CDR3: CASSQTTSRPQGETQYF; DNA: TGTGCCAGCAGCCAGACGACTAGTCGCCCCCAAGGAGAGACCCAGTACTTC
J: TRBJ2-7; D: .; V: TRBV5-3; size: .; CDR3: CARSPSSEGRICEQYF; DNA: TGTGCCAGAAGCCCTTCGAGTGAGGGGCGCATCTGCGAGCAGTACTTC
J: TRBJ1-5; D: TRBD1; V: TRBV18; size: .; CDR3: CASSAGTGIEKPQHF; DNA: TGTGCCAGCTCAGCCGGGACAGGGATTGAGAAGCCCCAGCATTTT
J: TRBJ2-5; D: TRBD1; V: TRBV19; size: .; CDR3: CASSPDRVETQYF; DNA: TGTGCCAGTAGTCCCGACAGGGTAGAGACCCAGTACTTC
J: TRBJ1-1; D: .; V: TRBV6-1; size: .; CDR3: CASSDRGNTEAFF; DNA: TGTGCCAGCAGTGATCGGGGGAACACTGAAGCTTTCTTT
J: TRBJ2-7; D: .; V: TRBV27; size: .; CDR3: CASSSGSAGSTYEQYF; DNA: TGTGCCAGCAGTTCAGGTTCGGCAGGCAGTACCTACGAGCAGTACTTC
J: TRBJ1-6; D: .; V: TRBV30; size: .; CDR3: CAWSVSEGSPLHF; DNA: TGTGCCTGGAGTGTATCCGAGGGTTCACCCCTCCACTTT
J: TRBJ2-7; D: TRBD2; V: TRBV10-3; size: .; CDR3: CAIRASGSYEQYF; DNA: TGTGCCATCCGCGCTAGCGGCTCCTACGAGCAGTACTTC
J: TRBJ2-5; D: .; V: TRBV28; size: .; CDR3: CASSLRRETQYF; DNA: TGTGCCAGCAGTTTACGGAGAGAGACCCAGTACTTC
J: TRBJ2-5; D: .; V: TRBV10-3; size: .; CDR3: CAISEVAGAGETQYF; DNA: TGTGCCATCAGTGAGGTGGCAGGGGCTGGGGAGACCCAGTACTTC
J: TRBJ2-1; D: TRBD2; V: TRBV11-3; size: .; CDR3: CASSLGLADYNEQFF; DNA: TGTGCCAGCAGCTTGGGACTAGCGGACTACAATGAGCAGTTCTTC
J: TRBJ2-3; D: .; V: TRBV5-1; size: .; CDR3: CASSPSWAEDTQYF; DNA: TGCGCCAGCAGCCCAAGCTGGGCTGAAGATACGCAGTATTTT
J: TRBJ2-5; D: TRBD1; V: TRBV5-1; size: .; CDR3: CASSPGQEYQETQYF; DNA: TGCGCCAGCAGCCCAGGACAGGAGTACCAAGAGACCCAGTACTTC
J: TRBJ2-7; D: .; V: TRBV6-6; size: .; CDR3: CASSYSAGKAYEQYF; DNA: TGTGCCAGCAGTTACTCGGCAGGGAAGGCCTACGAGCAGTACTTC
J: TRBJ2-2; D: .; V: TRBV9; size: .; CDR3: CASSVQETRLTGELFF; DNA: TGTGCCAGCAGCGTCCAGGAGACTAGGTTAACCGGGGAGCTGTTTTTT
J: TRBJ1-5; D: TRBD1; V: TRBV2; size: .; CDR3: CASSWGQGNQPQHF; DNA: TGTGCCAGCAGTTGGGGACAGGGGAATCAGCCCCAGCATTTT
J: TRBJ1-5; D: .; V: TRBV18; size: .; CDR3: CASSPTGTNQPQHF; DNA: TGTGCCAGCTCACCGACGGGTACCAATCAGCCCCAGCATTTT
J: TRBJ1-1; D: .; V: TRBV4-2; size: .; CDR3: CASSRPAGAEAFF; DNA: TGTGCCAGCAGCCGCCCCGCGGGGGCTGAAGCTTTCTTT
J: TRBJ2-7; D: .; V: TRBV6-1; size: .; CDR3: CASSFGGYEQYF; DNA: TGTGCCAGCAGTTTCGGGGGCTACGAGCAGTACTTC
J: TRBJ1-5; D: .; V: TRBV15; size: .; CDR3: CATSRGQDNQPQHF; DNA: TGTGCCACCAGCAGAGGACAGGATAATCAGCCCCAGCATTTT
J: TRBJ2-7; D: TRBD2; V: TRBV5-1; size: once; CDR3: CASSSGHLGLAGGRSSYEQYF; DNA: TGCGCCAGCAGCTCTGGACACCTCGGACTAGCGGGAGGCAGGAGCTCCTACGAGCAGTACTTC
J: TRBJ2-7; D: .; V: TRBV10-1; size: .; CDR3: CASSEVRGREQYF; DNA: TGCGCCAGCAGTGAAGTGCGTGGGAGGGAGCAGTACTTC
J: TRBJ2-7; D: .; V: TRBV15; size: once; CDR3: CAMTTDMSTNYEQYF; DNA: TGTGCCATGACAACCGACATGAGCACTAATTACGAGCAGTACTTC
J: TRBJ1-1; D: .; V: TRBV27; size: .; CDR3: CASSLLEGSTEAFF; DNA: TGTGCCAGCAGTTTATTAGAAGGAAGCACTGAAGCTTTCTTT
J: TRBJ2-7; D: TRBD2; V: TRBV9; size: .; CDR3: CASSVGLAGGYEQYF; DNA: TGTGCCAGCAGCGTGGGACTAGCGGGAGGGTACGAGCAGTACTTC
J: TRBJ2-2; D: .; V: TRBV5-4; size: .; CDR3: CASSTIGQKNTGELFF; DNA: TGTGCCAGCAGCACCATCGGACAGAAGAACACCGGGGAGCTGTTTTTT
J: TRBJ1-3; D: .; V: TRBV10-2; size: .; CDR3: CASSVGGNSGNTIYF; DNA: TGCGCCAGCAGTGTAGGAGGTAACTCTGGAAACACCATATATTTT
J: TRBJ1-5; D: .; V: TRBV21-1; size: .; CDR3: CASSKGPGQVSNQPQHF; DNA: TGTGCCAGCAGCAAGGGACCGGGACAGGTTAGCAATCAGCCCCAGCATTTT
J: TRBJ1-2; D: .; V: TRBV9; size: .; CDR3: CASSLDSGSFYGYTF; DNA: TGTGCCAGCAGCTTGGACAGCGGATCTTTCTATGGCTACACCTTC
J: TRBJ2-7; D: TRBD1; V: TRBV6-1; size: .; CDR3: CASRVQGAGPDEQYF; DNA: TGTGCCAGCAGGGTACAGGGGGCGGGACCGGACGAGCAGTACTTC